This T cell receptor beta chain comes out of a study of blood T cell repertoires in COVID-19. Overall study context: Sites across the United States, Italy and Spain contributed samples from acute and convalescent COVID-19.

The repertoire was sequenced with immunoSEQ multiplex PCR; TCRdb's copy has only in-frame clones and lacks some. This table has 250,000 to 350,000 clones, 80% to 95% appearing once. Seattle researchers signed up patients amid active infection and tracked them longitudinally. The germline CDR1 and CDR2 sequences are LNHDA and SQIVND (reference sequence). The CDR3 is 16 residues long. V shed 5 bases and J 0 bases; nucleotides not matched to a gene: 4. Sequencing was done on a sample of peripheral blood. The clonotype originates from a woman between 25 and 40 years old with COVID-19, enrolled during active disease. V is TRBV19 and J is TRBJ2-6; 7 nucleotides line up with TRBD2. The CDR3 DNA reads as TGTGCCAGTAGTTCAACGGGGGGCTCTGGGGCCAACGTCCTGACTTTC. Protein: CASSSTGGSGANVLTF.